The 27 T cell receptor beta chains below were found in one sample sequenced in a study of T cell changes during pregnancy in multiple sclerosis. Assay used: immunoSEQ multiplex PCR; TCRdb lists only in-frame clones, some missing. The table shows approximately 130,000 clones, with roughly 92% occurring only once. The sequencing used peripheral blood, collected before pregnancy. The source is a female donor with multiple sclerosis, enrolled in a pregnancy study.

This sequence joins TRBV7-2 and TRBJ1-5, with TRBD1 as a possible D gene (5 bases). The CDR3 has 12 amino acids. The V end was cut by 2 bases, the J end by 6 bases, with 5 bases between. Germline CDR1 reads SGHTA; CDR2 reads FQGNSA. The CDR3 DNA is TGTGCCAGCAGCTTACAGGGTCAGCCCCAGCATTTT. It is translated as CASSLQGQPQHF.

The chain uses TRBV27 and TRBJ2-2, with a weak D call TRBD2 (5 bases). This CDR3 has 16 amino acids. V was trimmed by 6 bases and J by 4 bases, leaving 18 bases between them. CDR1 and CDR2 from the germline V gene are MNHEY and SMNVEV (reference sequence). CDR3 region: CASRGWGAEGTGELFF. CDR3 in DNA: TGTGCCAGCAGGGGATGGGGAGCTGAGGGCACCGGGGAGCTGTTTTTT.

This clone was counted between two and nine times. J is TRBJ1-2 and V is TRBV28; TRBD1 aligns across 7 bases. Trimming removed 6 bases from V and 8 bases from J; junction bases left unmatched: 3. CDR1 and CDR2 (germline): MDHEN, SYDVKM. CDR3 length: 11 residues. CDR3 nucleotide sequence: TGTGCCAGCAGACAGGGGTACGGCTACACCTTC. This sequence encodes CASRQGYGYTF.

The chain recombines TRBV5-6 with TRBJ1-2; D is perhaps TRBD1 (5 bases). Germline CDR1 is SGHDT and CDR2 is YYEEEE. This CDR3 region has 15 residues. V was clipped by 0 bases and J by 6 bases, with 15 bases between them. The CDR3 loop reads CASSLEGRGINGYTF. CDR3 DNA sequence: TGTGCCAGCAGCTTGGAAGGTCGGGGGATAAATGGCTACACCTTC. Full variable domain (remainder filled in from reference TRBV5-6 and TRBJ1-2): DAGVTQSPTHLIKTRGQQVTLRCSPKSGHDTVSWYQQALGQGPQFIFQYYEEEERQRGNFPDRFSGHQFPNYSSELNVNALLLGDSALYLCASSLEGRGINGYTFGSGTRLTVV.

This clone is a singleton in its sample. The chain couples TRBV10-3 to TRBJ1-2; TRBD1 is a possible D gene (6 bases). The ends were cut back, 6 bases at V and 8 bases at J, with 13 bases in the middle. This CDR3 has 12 amino acids. CDR1 and CDR2 from the germline V gene are ENHRY and SYGVKD. The CDR3 DNA sequence: TGTGCCATCAGAGGGGGAACGGAGGGCTACACCTTC. This sequence encodes CAIRGGTEGYTF.

J is TRBJ2-1 and V is TRBV30, with 7 nucleotides matching TRBD2. CDR1 and CDR2 from the germline V gene are GTSNPN and SVGIG (reference sequence). The trim removed 2 bases at V and 7 bases at J, leaving 8 bases unmatched. CDR3 length: 14 residues. The CDR3 sequence is CAWSPGRGGNEQFF. In nucleotides, the CDR3 is TGTGCCTGGAGTCCCGGCCGCGGGGGAAATGAGCAGTTCTTC.

This clone was counted once. The chain joins TRBV6-1 to TRBJ2-1; D is possibly TRBD2 (6 bases). Deletions cut 4 bases from V and 9 bases from J, with 16 bases between. This CDR3 region has 14 residues. Looked up from germline, CDR1 is MNHNS and CDR2 is SASEGT. Here the CDR3 reads CASSGLELRAEQFF. The CDR3 region has the DNA TGTGCCAGCAGTGGACTAGAACTCCGGGCTGAGCAGTTCTTC.

The chain joins TRBV15 to TRBJ1-1; 9 bases line up with TRBD1. The length of the CDR3 is 11 residues. J gave up 8 bases and V 5 bases, and 0 bases lay outside the gene matches. Germline assignment: CDR1 LNHNV and CDR2 YYDKDF (reference sequence). The CDR3 DNA reads as TGTGCCACCAGCGGACAGGGGGAAGCTTTCTTT. Translated, it gives CATSGQGEAFF.

The chain recombines TRBV5-1 with TRBJ1-2; tentative D call: TRBD1 (5 bases). V was pared by 1 base and J by 2 bases, with 9 bases between. In germline, CDR1 is SGHRS, CDR2 YFSETQ. The CDR3 contains 14 residues. CDR3 bases: TGCGCCAGCAGCTTGCTTCAGGGAAACTATGGCTACACCTTC. Translation: CASSLLQGNYGYTF.

This rearrangement joins TRBV13 to TRBJ2-1, with 11 bases aligning to TRBD2. Trimming removed 0 bases from V and 10 bases from J; junction bases left unmatched: 5. Germline V gene sequence: CDR1 PRHDT, CDR2 FYEKMQ (reference sequence). The CDR3 loop spans 15 amino acids. The CDR3 region is CASSLGGLAGREQFF. The DNA for the CDR3 is TGTGCCAGCAGCTTAGGTGGACTAGCGGGTCGGGAGCAGTTCTTC. The full variable domain, with the rest looked up from reference TRBV13 and TRBJ2-1, is AAGVIQSPRHLIKEKRETATLKCYPIPRHDTVYWYQQGPGQDPQFLISFYEKMQSDKGSIPDRFSAQQFSDYHSELNMSSLELGDSALYFCASSLGGLAGREQFFGPGTRLTVL.

This chain connects TRBV5-1 to TRBJ2-1, with TRBD2 matching 11 bases. CDR3 length: 15 amino acids. In germline, CDR1 is SGHRS, CDR2 YFSETQ. V lost 7 bases, J lost 3 bases, and 6 bases stayed unmatched. This chain's CDR3 is CASALTSGIYNEQFF. Written as DNA, the CDR3 is TGCGCCAGCGCTTTGACTAGCGGGATCTACAATGAGCAGTTCTTC.

The V call is TRBV11-2, the J call TRBJ2-5; 8 nucleotides match TRBD1. V lost 3 bases, J lost 2 bases, and 8 bases stayed unmatched. The germline V gene encodes CDR1 SGHAT and CDR2 FQNNGV. CDR3 size: 16 residues. The CDR3 loop is CASSFDNRGLQETQYF. The CDR3 DNA reads as TGTGCCAGCAGCTTCGATAACAGGGGGTTGCAAGAGACCCAGTACTTC.

This chain joins TRBV10-3 and TRBJ2-3, with TRBD2 matching 11 bases. The germline gives CDR1 ENHRY, CDR2 SYGVKD. V trimming: 3 bases; J trimming: 4 bases; junction bases outside the gene matches: 9. The CDR3 is made up of 17 amino acids. The CDR3 DNA sequence: TGTGCCATCAGTGAAGAGCTAGCGGGGGGCCTCGCAGATACGCAGTATTTT. It codes for CAISEELAGGLADTQYF.

This sequence joins TRBV10-3 and TRBJ2-1; a weak D match, TRBD2 (7 bases). Germline values: CDR1 ENHRY, CDR2 SYGVKD. The CDR3 totals 12 residues. The V gene lost 6 bases and the J gene lost 8 bases, with 11 bases spanning the gap. The CDR3 region is CAIRGGGHEQFF. DNA of the CDR3: TGTGCCATCAGGGGAGGGGGTCATGAGCAGTTCTTC.

This chain joins TRBV19 and TRBJ2-1; TRBD2 might be the D (6 bases). Germline V lookup: CDR1 LNHDA, CDR2 SQIVND (reference sequence). Trimming left V 10 bases short and J 8 bases short, with 21 bases between. This CDR3 region has 14 residues. The CDR3 is CATRGIPQGDEQFF. CDR3 DNA: TGTGCCACCCGGGGGATCCCCCAAGGGGATGAGCAGTTCTTC.

This clone came up once. The identical CDR3 is also encoded by other nucleotide sequences in the sample. The genes are TRBV30 and TRBJ2-5; a weak D match, TRBD1 (5 bases). Per germline, CDR1 GTSNPN and CDR2 SVGIG (reference sequence). V was cut by 1 base and J by 1 base, with 10 bases left in between. This CDR3 has 14 residues. CDR3 region: CAWSERQLQETQYF. The CDR3 nucleotides read TGTGCCTGGAGTGAAAGACAGCTCCAAGAGACCCAGTACTTC.

This clone was picked up one time. This chain connects TRBV7-2 to TRBJ2-3; 7 nucleotides agree with TRBD2. V was pared by 6 bases and J by 2 bases, with 8 bases of the junction left unmatched. The germline gives CDR1 SGHTA, CDR2 FQGNSA. The CDR3 totals 15 residues. The CDR3 region has the DNA TGTGCCAGCAGGGAAAGCGGGGCCTTCACAGATACGCAGTATTTT. Protein: CASRESGAFTDTQYF.

The J gene is TRBJ2-1, the V gene TRBV9, with TRBD2 matching 9 bases. The CDR3 covers 17 residues. CDR1 and CDR2 (germline): SGDLS, YYNGEE. The V segment lost 0 bases and the J segment 0 bases; nucleotides outside the gene matches: 4. The CDR3 DNA is TGTGCCAGCAGCGTAGTCGGTAGCGGGGGCTCCTACAATGAGCAGTTCTTC. Protein sequence: CASSVVGSGGSYNEQFF.

The chain links TRBV6-5 to TRBJ1-6, with 9 bases lining up with TRBD1. There are 13 residues in the CDR3. Germline assignment: CDR1 MNHEY and CDR2 SVGAGI. With 8 bases clipped from V and 7 bases from J, the junction kept 3 bases outside the gene matches. CDR3 loop: CASAGQGNSPLHF. Here the CDR3 DNA reads TGTGCCAGCGCCGGACAGGGGAATTCACCCCTCCACTTT.

This clone was seen just once. This chain uses TRBV7-6 with TRBJ2-2, with D possibly being TRBD2 (6 bases). The CDR3 runs to 13 residues. The V end lost 2 bases, the J end lost 5 bases, and 6 bases lay between the germline ends. Germline V gives CDR1 SGHVS, CDR2 FNYEAQ. CDR3 loop: CASSLRETGELFF. The CDR3 DNA follows: TGTGCCAGCAGCTTACGGGAGACCGGGGAGCTGTTTTTT.

The chain employs TRBV19 and TRBJ1-3, with unresolved D. V lost 8 bases and J lost 2, with 10 bases in between. Germline-derived CDR1 and CDR2 are LNHDA and SQIVND (reference sequence). The CDR3 runs to 13 residues. The CDR3 DNA reads TGTGCCAGTTCGCCGTACACTGGAAACACCATATATTTT. It yields the protein CASSPYTGNTIYF.

The rearrangement uses TRBV7-6 and TRBJ2-7, with D maybe TRBD2 (5 bases). CDR1 and CDR2 (germline): SGHVS, FNYEAQ. The V gene lost 5 bases and the J gene lost 1 base, with 12 bases spanning the gap. This CDR3 is 14 amino acids long. The CDR3 is CASSARELSYEQYF. CDR3 coding DNA: TGTGCCAGCAGCGCCCGGGAACTTTCCTACGAGCAGTACTTC.

The chain recombines TRBV5-8 with TRBJ2-5, with D unresolved. V was cut by 2 bases and J by 9 bases, with 8 bases left in between. Germline values: CDR1 SGHTS, CDR2 YDEGEE. The CDR3 length is 11 residues. CDR3 sequence reads: CASSFHSAQYF. The CDR3 region has the DNA TGTGCCAGCAGCTTCCATTCGGCCCAGTACTTC.

The sample holds one count of this clone. V and J are TRBV28 and TRBJ2-7; tentatively, D is TRBD1 (6 bases). CDR1 and CDR2 (germline): MDHEN, SYDVKM. This CDR3 contains 14 residues. The V end was cut by 10 bases, the J end by 2 bases, with 18 bases between. DNA for the CDR3: TGTGCCACCAACCGCCCCTGGGGGCCCTACGAGCAGTACTTC. Amino acid sequence: CATNRPWGPYEQYF.

This chain uses TRBV30 with TRBJ1-5; 7 bases align to TRBD1. The CDR3 sequence is 13 residues long. From germline, CDR1 is GTSNPN and CDR2 SVGIG (reference sequence). The junction had 4 bases not matched to a gene; V was cut back by 4 bases and J by 4 bases. CDR3 sequence reads: CAWTGQPNQPQHF. The CDR3 DNA sequence: TGTGCCTGGACGGGACAGCCAAATCAGCCCCAGCATTTT.

The chain employs TRBV4-1 and TRBJ1-6; D not resolved. Trimming left V 2 bases short and J 6 bases short, with 14 bases between. Germline lookup yields CDR1 MGHRA and CDR2 YSYEKL. This CDR3 spans 16 amino acids. The CDR3 coding sequence is TGCGCCAGCAGCCAAAATGTCGGGTCGCTTAATTCACCCCTCCACTTT. It translates to CASSQNVGSLNSPLHF.

CDR3 loop: CASSTAIDSPLHF. The CDR3, as DNA: TGTGCCAGCTCAACCGCTATAGATTCACCCCTCCACTTT. The V and J genes are TRBV18 and TRBJ1-6; D unresolved. This CDR3 comprises 13 residues. The V end lost 5 bases, the J end lost 8 bases, and 10 bases lay between the germline ends. Germline CDR1 KGHSH, CDR2 LQKENI. Combining the CDR3 with reference TRBV18 and TRBJ1-6 gives the whole variable domain NAGVMQNPRHLVRRRGQEARLRCSPMKGHSHVYWYRQLPEEGLKFMVYLQKENIIDESGMPKERFSAEFPKEGPSILRIQQVVRGDSAAYFCASSTAIDSPLHFGNGTRLTVT.